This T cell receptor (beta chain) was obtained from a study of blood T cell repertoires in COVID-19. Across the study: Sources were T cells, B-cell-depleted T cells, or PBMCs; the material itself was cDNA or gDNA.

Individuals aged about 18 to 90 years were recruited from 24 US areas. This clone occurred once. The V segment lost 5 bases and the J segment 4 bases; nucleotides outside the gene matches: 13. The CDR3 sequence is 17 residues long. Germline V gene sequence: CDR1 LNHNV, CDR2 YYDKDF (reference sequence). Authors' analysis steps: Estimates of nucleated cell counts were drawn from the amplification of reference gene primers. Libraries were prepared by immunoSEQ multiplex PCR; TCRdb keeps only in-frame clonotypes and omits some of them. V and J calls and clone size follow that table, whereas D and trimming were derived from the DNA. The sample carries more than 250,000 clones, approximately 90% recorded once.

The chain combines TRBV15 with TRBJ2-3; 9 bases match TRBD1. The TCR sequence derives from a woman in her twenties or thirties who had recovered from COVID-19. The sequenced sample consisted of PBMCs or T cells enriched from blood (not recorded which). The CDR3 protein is CATSRARPGQGSDTQYF. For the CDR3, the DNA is TGTGCCACCAGCCGAGCAAGACCGGGACAGGGTTCAGATACGCAGTATTTT.